The next 15 T cell receptor beta chains were all read from a single sample in a study of blood T cell repertoires in COVID-19 (TCRdb year 2020). The receptor library was made with the immunoSEQ multiplex PCR assay. TCRdb retrieved this table from immuneACCESS and kept in-frame rearrangements only. Not all clones are present; in checked studies, unresolved V genes account for under half, and no reason is known for the remainder. For this sample there are hundreds of thousands of clones; 89% appear just once. The ten largest clonotypes hold approximately 3% of the sample. The sequenced sample was peripheral blood. These receptors were taken from a woman younger than 45 with COVID-19, enrolled during active disease.

This clone was recorded only once. The V gene is TRBV6-2 or TRBV6-3, the J gene TRBJ1-2; TRBD1 is a possible D gene (6 bases). V dropped 2 bases and J dropped 6 bases, with 13 bases sitting between them. The germline CDR1 and CDR2 sequences are MNHEY and SVGEGT. The CDR3 spans 14 residues. CDR3 amino acids: CASSYPRAGDGYTF. The CDR3 nucleotides are TGTGCCAGCAGTTACCCCAGGGCAGGGGATGGCTACACCTTC.

The chain uses TRBV19 and TRBJ2-1; D may be TRBD1 (5 bases). The CDR3 spans 13 residues. CDR1 and CDR2 (germline): LNHDA, SQIVND (reference sequence). V shed 10 bases and J shed 5 bases, with 15 bases lying between them. In nucleotides, the CDR3 is TGTGCCACCAGCCCAGGGTCCCACAATGAGCAGTTCTTC. Amino acid sequence: CATSPGSHNEQFF.

The gene calls are TRBV28 and TRBJ2-1; 8 bases map to TRBD1. Unmatched junction bases numbered 3, after V lost 6 bases and J lost 5 bases. CDR3 size: 13 residues. The germline gives CDR1 MDHEN, CDR2 SYDVKM. CDR3 amino acids: CASSSTGDNEQFF. As DNA, the CDR3 is TGTGCCAGCAGCTCGACAGGGGACAATGAGCAGTTCTTC.

This chain links TRBV19 with TRBJ1-2, with TRBD1 matching over 10 bases. Germline V gives CDR1 LNHDA, CDR2 SQIVND (reference sequence). Trimming removed 10 bases from V and 8 bases from J; junction bases left unmatched: 7. This CDR3 has 12 amino acids. This chain's CDR3 is CATGQGPSGYTF. CDR3 in DNA: TGTGCCACGGGACAGGGGCCCTCCGGCTACACCTTC.

V usage is TRBV19 and J usage is TRBJ1-4, with 9 bases aligning to TRBD1. The J segment lost 5 bases and the V segment lost 5 bases, leaving 9 bases of the junction unmatched. The length of the CDR3 is 16 residues. The germline CDR1 and CDR2 sequences are LNHDA and SQIVND (reference sequence). CDR3 region: CASSSNPGTGNEKLFF. In nucleotides, the CDR3 is TGTGCCAGTAGTTCCAACCCCGGGACAGGGAATGAAAAACTGTTTTTT.

CDR3 sequence reads: CASSSAGGPWEQYV. In nucleotides, the CDR3 is TGCGCCAGCAGCAGTGCGGGAGGGCCGTGGGAGCAGTACGTC. The rearrangement joins TRBV10-2 to TRBJ2-7, with 9 bases fitting TRBD2. Germline CDR1 and CDR2: WSHSY and SAAADI. V lost 6 bases to trimming and J lost 7 bases; unmatched junction nucleotides: 10. This CDR3 region has 14 residues.

This clone was seen a few times. The chain employs TRBV12-3 or TRBV12-4 and TRBJ1-2, with D possibly matching TRBD1 (5 bases). The CDR3 length is 13 residues. Trimming pared 7 bases from V and 0 bases from J, leaving 9 bases between. The chain's CDR3 is CASTIQANYGYTF. The CDR3 DNA is TGTGCCAGCACCATACAGGCTAACTATGGCTACACCTTC.

The chain employs TRBV7-9 and TRBJ1-1; 10 bases match TRBD1. Trimming cost V 5 bases and J 11 bases; bases outside gene matches: 5. Per germline, CDR1 SEHNR and CDR2 FQNEAQ (reference sequence). This CDR3 is 12 amino acids long. The CDR3, as DNA: TGTGCCAGCAGCACTCCGGACAGGGGGGCTTTCTTT. Residues: CASSTPDRGAFF.

The J gene is TRBJ2-6, the V gene TRBV18; D perhaps matches TRBD1 (5 bases). CDR1 KGHSH and CDR2 LQKENI come from the germline V gene. The CDR3 extends over 13 amino acids. V dropped 8 bases and J dropped 1 base, with 6 bases sitting between them. CDR3 nucleotide sequence: TGTGCCAGCCCAGGGTCTGGGGCCAACGTCCTGACTTTC. This gives the protein CASPGSGANVLTF.

The V and J genes are TRBV9 and TRBJ1-1; a weak D match, TRBD1 (5 bases). Germline CDR1 and CDR2: SGDLS and YYNGEE. V was trimmed by 2 bases and J by 3 bases, leaving 11 bases between them. The CDR3 loop spans 14 amino acids. This chain's CDR3 is CASSVSGRDTEAFF. In nucleotides, the CDR3 is TGTGCCAGCAGCGTTTCAGGGCGAGACACTGAAGCTTTCTTT. Using reference TRBV9 and TRBJ1-1 for the parts outside the CDR3, the full variable domain is DSGVTQTPKHLITATGQRVTLRCSPRSGDLSVYWYQQSLDQGLQFLIQYYNGEERAKGNILERFSAQQFPDLHSELNLSSLELGDSALYFCASSVSGRDTEAFFGQGTRLTVV.

This clone showed up just a few times. This sequence joins TRBV24-1 and TRBJ2-1, with D unresolved. CDR3 length: 14 amino acids. Germline loops: CDR1 KGHDR, CDR2 SFDVKD. Between the trimmed V and J ends, which lost 0 bases and 1 base, there was a span of 3 bases. CDR3 amino acids: CATSDLASYNEQFF. DNA for the CDR3: TGTGCCACCAGTGATTTGGCGTCCTACAATGAGCAGTTCTTC.

This chain joins TRBV7-2 and TRBJ2-5, with 11 bases matching TRBD2. Germline CDR1 is SGHTA and CDR2 is FQGNSA. The CDR3 covers 17 residues. With 7 bases clipped from V and 7 bases from J, the junction kept 17 bases outside the gene matches. CDR3 protein: CASTPRGSGGALGTQYF. Written as DNA, the CDR3 is TGTGCCAGCACGCCTCGCGGTAGCGGGGGGGCCCTGGGGACCCAGTACTTC.

The V gene is TRBV19, the J gene TRBJ2-1; D is ambiguous. V lost 0 bases to trimming and J lost 0 bases, with 15 bases between them. CDR3 size: 18 residues. Germline CDR1 reads LNHDA; CDR2 reads SQIVND (reference sequence). Here the CDR3 reads CASSIDRKQLSSYNEQFF. CDR3 in DNA: TGTGCCAGTAGTATAGATAGGAAACAGTTGAGCTCCTACAATGAGCAGTTCTTC.

This clone turned up a few times. The chain joins TRBV6-4 to TRBJ2-2, with TRBD1 as a possible D gene (5 bases). The germline CDR1 and CDR2 sequences are MRHNA and SNTAGT. CDR3 size: 15 residues. Trimming stripped 0 bases from V and 6 bases from J, with 11 bases between. CDR3 sequence (DNA): TGTGCCAGCAGTGACTCGGTAGCAGGGTCCGGGGAGCTGTTTTTT. As protein: CASSDSVAGSGELFF.

The chain couples TRBV7-9 to TRBJ1-1; TRBD1 might be the D (6 bases). Germline values: CDR1 SEHNR, CDR2 FQNEAQ (reference sequence). The CDR3 has 15 residues. The V gene lost 4 bases and the J gene lost 1 base, with 13 bases spanning the gap. The CDR3 loop reads CASSSRDKKNTEAFF. The CDR3 DNA is TGTGCCAGCAGCTCTCGGGACAAAAAGAACACTGAAGCTTTCTTT.